This T cell receptor beta chain was identified in a study of response to subunit inactivated influenza vaccine. This clonotype was seen at least ten times. TCRdb called the RT-PCR reads again in MiXCR, with one record for every CDR3 protein. The repertoire holds more than 400,000 distinct CDR3 sequences, with approximately 7.7% as singletons. The TCR comes from a man aged 50 to 69 who received an inactivated influenza vaccine. The specimen was PBMCs from blood, collected approximately 25 months after vaccination.

Here the CDR3 DNA reads TGTGCCAGTACACATAGCGACCCAGATACGCAGTATTTT. It codes for CASTHSDPDTQYF. V and J are TRBV11-1 and TRBJ2-3; the D gene is possibly TRBD2 (5 bases). The V gene lost 9 bases and the J gene lost 4 bases, with 14 bases spanning the gap. The germline V gene has CDR1 SGHAT and CDR2 FQDESV (reference sequence). There are 13 residues in the CDR3. Together with reference TRBV11-1 and TRBJ2-3, the CDR3 gives the full variable domain: EAEVAQSPRYKITEKSQAVAFWCDPISGHATLYWYRQILGQGPELLVQFQDESVVDDSQLPKDRFSAERLKGVDSTLKIQPAELGDSAMYLCASTHSDPDTQYFGPGTRLTVL.